The 16 T cell receptor beta chains in this list originate from one sample, sequenced in a study of beta chain features in type 1 diabetes. Findings of the study overall: Within each of all four CD4+ subsets, Type 1 diabetes patients had TCRB CDR3s that were moderately but significantly shorter.

Since all of the isolated RNA was reverse transcribed, expressed TCRB transcripts were what got sequenced. Here immunoSEQ multiplex PCR was the method, and the copy in TCRdb shows in-frame clones only, minus some. This sample has about 650,000 clones, with 12% found just once. No antigens are known for them. Input material: naive CD4+ T cells from blood. These receptors originate from a man aged 30 to 45 with type 1 diabetes.

The chain links TRBV9 to TRBJ1-6; TRBD1 matches 7 bases. Germline V gene sequence: CDR1 SGDLS, CDR2 YYNGEE. CDR3 length equals 14 residues. The V gene end was trimmed by 3 bases and the J gene end by 7 bases; junction bases not matched to a gene: 4. The CDR3 DNA reads as TGTGCCAGCAGCGGAGGGGGCAGGAATTCACCCCTCCACTTT. It codes for CASSGGGRNSPLHF.

This clone was seen a handful of times. V is TRBV7-2 and J is TRBJ1-3; 8 bases map to TRBD1. The V segment lost 5 bases and the J segment 6 bases; nucleotides outside the gene matches: 6. Germline CDR1 is SGHTA and CDR2 is FQGNSA. There are 14 residues in the CDR3. In nucleotides, the CDR3 is TGTGCCAGCAGCCCCGAGACAGGGGTAAACACCATATATTTT. This gives the protein CASSPETGVNTIYF.

The rearrangement joins TRBV28 to TRBJ1-2; unclear D gene. Trimming left V 6 bases short and J 2 bases short, with 7 bases between. Germline assignment: CDR1 MDHEN and CDR2 SYDVKM. The CDR3 extends over 12 amino acids. The CDR3 DNA sequence: TGTGCCAGCAGCGAGAGGAACTATGGCTACACCTTC. Translated: CASSERNYGYTF.

This sequence joins TRBV6-4 and TRBJ2-1, with D perhaps matching TRBD1 (6 bases). Trimming took off 0 bases at V and 0 bases at J, with 9 bases between the two ends. The CDR3 loop spans 16 amino acids. CDR1 is MRHNA, CDR2 SNTAGT, per germline. CDR3 protein: CASSDSRQASYNEQFF. CDR3 coding DNA: TGTGCCAGCAGTGACTCACGACAGGCCTCCTACAATGAGCAGTTCTTC.

This clone has just a few counts. The chain couples TRBV25-1 to TRBJ2-5; 10 bases are shared with TRBD1. This CDR3 has 18 amino acids. J was trimmed by 5 bases and V by 5 bases; bases with no gene match: 17. The germline CDR1 and CDR2 sequences are MGHDK and SYGVNS. In DNA form, the CDR3 reads TGTGCCAGCAGTCCCGAACTGGGCCGACAGGGGGCGTGGGAGACCCAGTACTTC. It codes for CASSPELGRQGAWETQYF. The complete variable domain, with remaining parts taken from reference TRBV25-1 and TRBJ2-5, reads EADIYQTPRYLVIGTGKKITLECSQTMGHDKMYWYQQDPGMELHLIHYSYGVNSTEKGDLSSESTVSRIRTEHFPLTLESARPSHTSQYLCASSPELGRQGAWETQYFGPGTRLLVL.

This clone was detected a few times. J is TRBJ1-3 and V is TRBV25-1; possibly TRBD1 for D (5 bases). The CDR3 contains 15 residues. Looked up from germline, CDR1 is MGHDK and CDR2 is SYGVNS. Deletions cut 3 bases from V and 6 bases from J, with 15 bases between. The CDR3 here is CASSDARGSENTIYF. CDR3 nucleotides: TGTGCCAGCAGTGACGCCCGGGGCAGTGAAAACACCATATATTTT.

The chain recombines TRBV4-2 with TRBJ1-5; D possibly corresponds to TRBD1 (6 bases). This CDR3 is 15 amino acids long. The germline V gene has CDR1 LGHNA and CDR2 YNFKEQ. Trimming left V 2 bases short and J 5 bases short, with 13 bases between. CDR3 bases: TGTGCCAGCAGCCAACCAGGGGCCGCTGATCAGCCCCAGCATTTT. It codes for CASSQPGAADQPQHF.

The chain combines TRBV5-1 with TRBJ1-6; 8 bases agree with TRBD1. J lost 8 bases, V lost 2 bases, and 9 bases had no gene match. The CDR3 runs 16 residues. CDR1 is SGHRS, CDR2 YFSETQ, per germline. The CDR3 bases are TGCGCCAGCAGCTTACCCGGGACAGGTTCATATTCACCCCTCCACTTT. Protein: CASSLPGTGSYSPLHF.

V and J are TRBV19 and TRBJ1-2, with D hard to call. The CDR3 runs 13 residues. V was shortened by 5 bases and J by 4 bases, with 11 bases between the two germline ends. Germline CDR1 LNHDA, CDR2 SQIVND (reference sequence). As DNA, the CDR3 is TGTGCCAGTAGTTTGGACGGAGTCTATGGCTACACCTTC. Translation gives CASSLDGVYGYTF.

This chain uses TRBV2 with TRBJ2-2, with D perhaps matching TRBD1 or TRBD2 (5 bases each). V was clipped by 5 bases and J by 6 bases, with 10 bases between them. This CDR3 has 13 residues. Looked up from germline, CDR1 is SNHLY and CDR2 is FYNNEI. Written as DNA, the CDR3 is TGTGCCAGCAGTCCTCAGGGAGCCGGGGAGCTGTTTTTT. This encodes CASSPQGAGELFF. Supplemented by reference TRBV2 and TRBJ2-2, the full variable domain reads EPEVTQTPSHQVTQMGQEVILRCVPISNHLYFYWYRQILGQKVEFLVSFYNNEISEKSEIFDDQFSVERPDGSNFTLKIRSTKLEDSAMYFCASSPQGAGELFFGEGSRLTVL.

J is TRBJ1-6 and V is TRBV4-2; possibly TRBD1 for D (6 bases). Trimming removed 2 bases at V and 8 bases at J, with 16 bases between. The CDR3 covers 16 residues. Looked up from germline, CDR1 is LGHNA and CDR2 is YNFKEQ. This CDR3 is CASSQRQDSADSPLHF. The CDR3 bases are TGTGCCAGCAGCCAACGACAGGATTCGGCTGATTCACCCCTCCACTTT.

Only a few counts were recorded for this clone. The chain links TRBV5-1 to TRBJ2-7; 8 positions agree with TRBD1. The CDR3 is 17 residues long. J gave up 3 bases and V 0 bases, and 11 bases lay outside the gene matches. Germline CDR1 and CDR2: SGHRS and YFSETQ. The CDR3 sequence is CASSLAPGDRGRYEQYF. The CDR3 bases are TGCGCCAGCAGCTTGGCACCGGGAGACAGGGGTCGCTACGAGCAGTACTTC.

The CDR3 DNA sequence: TGTGCCAGCAGCATACAGGCCGAGAACACTGAAGCTTTCTTT. This codes for CASSIQAENTEAFF. The chain carries TRBV7-9 and TRBJ1-1, with a tentative D call TRBD1 (5 bases). The length of the CDR3 is 14 residues. Trimming shortened V by 5 bases and J by 1 base, and 11 bases separated the two germline ends. Germline V lookup: CDR1 SEHNR, CDR2 FQNEAQ (reference sequence).

The rearrangement joins TRBV4-1 to TRBJ2-6; D ambiguous. V dropped 0 bases and J dropped 4 bases, with 4 bases sitting between them. The germline gives CDR1 MGHRA, CDR2 YSYEKL. CDR3 length: 14 residues. CDR3 region: CASSQESGANVLTF. The CDR3 coding sequence is TGCGCCAGCAGCCAAGAATCCGGGGCCAACGTCCTGACTTTC.

This clone was detected a few times. The V call is TRBV30, the J call TRBJ2-2; D perhaps matches TRBD1 (6 bases). CDR1 GTSNPN and CDR2 SVGIG come from the germline V gene (reference sequence). There are 14 residues in the CDR3. The V gene lost 1 base and the J gene lost 3 bases, with 9 bases spanning the gap. CDR3 nucleotides: TGTGCCTGGAGTGGAACAGGGTACACCGGGGAGCTGTTTTTT. This sequence encodes CAWSGTGYTGELFF.

This sequence joins TRBV7-2 and TRBJ2-3; possible D gene TRBD1, 6 bases. V dropped 2 bases and J dropped 5 bases, with 14 bases sitting between them. The CDR3 length is 15 residues. CDR1 SGHTA and CDR2 FQGNSA come from the germline V gene. The chain's CDR3 is CASSLRLGAKDTQYF. The CDR3, as DNA: TGTGCCAGCAGCTTACGTTTGGGGGCTAAAGATACGCAGTATTTT.